The clone carrying this T cell receptor (beta chain) showed up just once. Its antigen is currently unknown. This specimen belongs to a study of T cell responses to AZD1222 COVID-19 vaccine. Study outcomes and limitations: Rises in breadth and depth of Spike-specific TCRs came after two AZD1222 doses.

Some clones are missing from TCRdb's copy, which holds only in-frame ones; the method was immunoSEQ multiplex PCR. Among approximately 80,000 clones, around 85% were seen once, and the ten largest hold around 9.3%. The CDR3 has 14 amino acids. Trimming took 1 base from V and 4 from J, leaving 10 bases between them. Germline V CDR1 and CDR2: SEHNR, FQNEAQ (reference sequence). Material: peripheral blood, obtained 28 days after the second AZD1222 dose. The chain combines TRBV7-9 with TRBJ1-2, with a possible D match to TRBD1 (5 bases). This TCR was recovered from an adult who received the AZD1222 COVID-19 vaccine. This CDR3 reads CASSLGGRSYGYTF. CDR3 coding DNA: TGTGCCAGCAGCTTAGGGGGACGGAGCTATGGCTACACCTTC.